This passage covers 6 T cell receptor beta chains from one sample sequenced in a study of T cell repertoires in cytomegalovirus infection. TCRdb re-called the reads with MiXCR, one entry per CDR3 protein. The data contain a few hundred thousand distinct CDR3 sequences, about 18% of them singletons. Sequenced material: CD8+ T cells from PBMCs. Every receptor here comes from a human donor in good health (CMV status not recorded). Some clones in this sample may be carry-over from other donors' samples.

The chain employs TRBV5-4 and TRBJ2-1; possible D gene TRBD1, 6 bases. Per the germline V gene, CDR1 is SGHNT and CDR2 is YYREEE (reference sequence). The CDR3 length is 12 residues. V lost 4 bases to trimming and J lost 8 bases, with 10 bases between them. CDR3 sequence reads: CASSQGNDEQFF. As DNA, the CDR3 is TGTGCCAGCAGCCAGGGGAACGATGAGCAGTTCTTC.

This clonotype was found many times. CDR3 protein: CASTPPGQGAETQYF. CDR3 nucleotides: TGTGCCAGCACCCCGCCGGGACAGGGGGCAGAGACCCAGTACTTC. The chain carries TRBV28 and TRBJ2-5, with 12 bases fitting TRBD1. V lost 7 bases and J lost 4; bases outside the gene matches: 7. Germline CDR1 and CDR2: MDHEN and SYDVKM. The CDR3 loop spans 15 amino acids.

The chain uses TRBV7-9 and TRBJ2-1, with TRBD1 identical over 7 bases. The V segment lost 5 bases and the J segment 8 bases; nucleotides outside the gene matches: 3. The CDR3 contains 12 residues. Germline CDR1 SEHNR, CDR2 FQNEAQ (reference sequence). The CDR3 DNA reads TGTGCCAGCAGCAGCACAGGGGATGAGCAGTTCTTC. Residues: CASSSTGDEQFF. Combining the CDR3 with reference TRBV7-9 and TRBJ2-1 gives the whole variable domain DTGVSQNPRHKITKRGQNVTFRCDPISEHNRLYWYRQTLGQGPEFLTYFQNEAQLEKSRLLSDRFSAERPKGSFSTLEIQRTEQGDSAMYLCASSSTGDEQFFGPGTRLTVL.

This chain uses TRBV6-5 with TRBJ2-1; 7 bases align to TRBD1. Germline-derived CDR1 and CDR2 are MNHEY and SVGAGI. The ends lost 3 bases at V and 6 bases at J; junction bases unmatched: 2. CDR3 length equals 13 residues. CDR3 sequence (DNA): TGTGCCAGCAGTTATAACAGGGGCAATGAGCAGTTCTTC. This encodes CASSYNRGNEQFF.

The table lists this clonotype with a few counts. The CDR3 protein is CASSERGTFFETKMNTEAFF. The CDR3 nucleotides are TGTGCCAGCAGTGAACGCGGGACCTTCTTCGAGACTAAAATGAACACTGAAGCTTTCTTT. J is TRBJ1-1 and V is TRBV2; weak D call: TRBD1 (5 bases). CDR1 and CDR2 (germline): SNHLY, FYNNEI. The CDR3 sequence is 20 residues long. V was clipped by 2 bases and J by 0 bases, with 25 bases between them.

This clonotype was seen ten or more times. The chain recombines TRBV2 with TRBJ2-5, with a possible D match to TRBD2 (6 bases). The V end lost 3 bases, the J end lost 3 bases, and 20 bases lay between the germline ends. The CDR3 sequence is 17 residues long. Germline CDR1 is SNHLY and CDR2 is FYNNEI. CDR3 region: CASSDSVAGWAEETQYF. In nucleotides, the CDR3 is TGTGCCAGCAGTGACTCTGTGGCGGGGTGGGCTGAAGAGACCCAGTACTTC.